This T cell receptor beta chain was observed in a study of T cell responses to AZD1222 COVID-19 vaccine. Study-level information: Samples with a second dose at about 4 or about 12 weeks were pooled together. Study results and limitations: At 160-218 and 743-854, vaccine-associated CD4 TCRs were dominant, and they spanned spike. A rise in Spike-specific TCR breadth and depth followed two AZD1222 doses. The donor cohort was predominantly white British with a female majority, and clonal diversity may have been underestimated.

A remark on this clone: What it binds is not known.

TCRdb keeps only in-frame clones here, not all; method: immunoSEQ multiplex PCR. The table includes approximately 120,000 clones, approximately 91% detected once. Germline loops: CDR1 SGDLS, CDR2 YYNGEE. V shed 3 bases, J shed 2 bases, and the junction held 1 base outside the gene matches. This CDR3 contains 13 residues. The rearrangement links TRBV9 to TRBJ1-2; 7 positions match TRBD1. Sequencing was performed on peripheral blood, taken on day 0 of AZD1222 vaccination. The clonotype was recovered from an adult in good health. CDR3 in amino acids: CASSEGQNYGYTF. The CDR3, as DNA: TGTGCCAGCAGCGAGGGACAGAACTATGGCTACACCTTC.